This T cell receptor beta chain comes out of a study of T cells after yellow fever vaccination. Points from the study as a whole: Clonotypes shared by both compartments, CD4 and CD8, made up a small share. Post-booster samples contained most primary-vaccination clones (approximately 95% CD4, about 90% CD8).

TCRdb passed the 5' RACE reads through MiXCR, listing each CDR3 protein once. The sample contains under 550,000 distinct CDR3 sequences, around a fifth of which appear only once. This clonotype appeared a few times. Its antigen is undetermined. The CDR3 spans 13 residues. CDR1 is SGHRS and CDR2 is YFSETQ in the germline V gene. Deletions cut 0 bases from V and 8 bases from J, with 11 bases between. The chain couples TRBV5-1 to TRBJ1-1; D is possibly TRBD1 (5 bases). This sequence was found in a man between 18 and 29 years old who received the YFV17D yellow fever vaccine. The material was PBMCs, obtained approximately 20 days after the first yellow fever vaccination. DNA of the CDR3: TGCGCCAGCAGCTTGGTGGGGGATATCGAAGCTTTCTTT. Translating gives CASSLVGDIEAFF.